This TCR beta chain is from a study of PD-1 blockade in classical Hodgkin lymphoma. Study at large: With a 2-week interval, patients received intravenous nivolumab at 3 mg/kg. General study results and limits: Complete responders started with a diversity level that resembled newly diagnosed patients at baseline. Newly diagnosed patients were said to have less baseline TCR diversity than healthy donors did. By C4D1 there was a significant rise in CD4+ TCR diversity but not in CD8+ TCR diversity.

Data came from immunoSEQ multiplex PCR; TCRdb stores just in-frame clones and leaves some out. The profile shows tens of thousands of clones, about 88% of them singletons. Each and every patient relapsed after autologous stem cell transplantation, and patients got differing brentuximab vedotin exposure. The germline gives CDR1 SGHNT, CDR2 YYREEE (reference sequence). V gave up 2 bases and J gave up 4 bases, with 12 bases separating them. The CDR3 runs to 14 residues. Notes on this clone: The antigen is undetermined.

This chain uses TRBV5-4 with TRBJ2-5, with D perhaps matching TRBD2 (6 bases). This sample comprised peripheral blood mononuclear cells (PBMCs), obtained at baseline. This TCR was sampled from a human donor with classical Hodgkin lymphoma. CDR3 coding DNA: TGTGCCAGCAGCTTTAGGGACTCCACAGAGACCCAGTACTTC. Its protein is CASSFRDSTETQYF.